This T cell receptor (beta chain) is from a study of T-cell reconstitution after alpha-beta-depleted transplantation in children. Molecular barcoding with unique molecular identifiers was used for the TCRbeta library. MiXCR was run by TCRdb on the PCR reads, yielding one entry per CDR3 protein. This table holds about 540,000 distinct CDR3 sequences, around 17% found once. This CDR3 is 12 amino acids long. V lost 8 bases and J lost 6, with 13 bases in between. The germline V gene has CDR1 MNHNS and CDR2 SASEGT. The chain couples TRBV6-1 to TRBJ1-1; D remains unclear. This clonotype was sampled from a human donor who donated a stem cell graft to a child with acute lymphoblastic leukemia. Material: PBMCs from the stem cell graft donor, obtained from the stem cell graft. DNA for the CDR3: TGTGCCAGCCGGGAAAGCTGGGCTGAAGCTTTCTTT. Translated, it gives CASRESWAEAFF.